This entry lists 7 T cell receptor beta chains sequenced from one sample in a study of blood T cell repertoires in COVID-19. The assay was immunoSEQ multiplex PCR, and TCRdb's table has in-frame clones only and misses some. The table has approximately 270,000 clones, approximately 86% seen once. Sequenced input: peripheral blood. These receptors were obtained from a man between 40 and 49 years old with active or convalescent COVID-19.

The V gene is TRBV5-1, the J gene TRBJ2-7, with a weak D call TRBD1 (6 bases). This CDR3 spans 13 amino acids. Trimming removed 2 bases from V and 1 base from J, with 7 bases in between. Germline values: CDR1 SGHRS, CDR2 YFSETQ. The CDR3 DNA reads TGCGCCAGCAGCTTACAGGGTTCCTACGAGCAGTACTTC. This translates into CASSLQGSYEQYF.

V usage is TRBV2 and J usage is TRBJ2-1; a possible D gene is TRBD1 (6 bases). V shed 8 bases and J shed 0 bases, with 14 bases lying between them. Germline assignment: CDR1 SNHLY and CDR2 FYNNEI. CDR3 size: 15 residues. CDR3 sequence reads: CASLYRESSYNEQFF. The CDR3 DNA sequence: TGTGCCAGCCTCTACAGGGAAAGCTCCTACAATGAGCAGTTCTTC.

This rearrangement joins TRBV10-3 to TRBJ2-3; D is ambiguous. V gave up 4 bases and J gave up 4 bases, with 6 bases separating them. The germline V gene encodes CDR1 ENHRY and CDR2 SYGVKD. This CDR3 has 12 amino acids. CDR3 amino acids: CAISVGPDTQYF. For the CDR3, the DNA is TGTGCCATCAGTGTGGGCCCAGATACGCAGTATTTT.

The rearrangement uses TRBV5-1 and TRBJ2-5; D possibly corresponds to TRBD2 (6 bases). CDR3 length: 14 residues. CDR1 and CDR2 (germline): SGHRS, YFSETQ. The V end was cut by 3 bases, the J end by 2 bases, with 11 bases between. The CDR3 here is CASSWDLIQETQYF. In DNA, the CDR3 is TGCGCCAGCAGCTGGGACTTGATACAAGAGACCCAGTACTTC.

The chain carries TRBV24-1 and TRBJ2-1; no definite D call. Trimming removed 5 bases at V and 0 bases at J, with 10 bases between. The CDR3 has 15 residues. The germline V gene has CDR1 KGHDR and CDR2 SFDVKD. The CDR3 DNA reads TGTGCCACCAGTGCCCTACTGAGCTCCTACAATGAGCAGTTCTTC. It encodes CATSALLSSYNEQFF.

The chain is built from TRBV18 and TRBJ2-1; 9 bases match TRBD2. The CDR3 runs to 18 residues. Germline V lookup: CDR1 KGHSH, CDR2 LQKENI. After removal of 2 bases from V and 7 bases from J, the junction contained 15 bases not matched to a gene. CDR3 residues: CASSPGTLGSGRGNEQFF. In DNA, the CDR3 is TGTGCCAGCTCACCAGGGACCTTGGGTAGCGGGAGAGGTAATGAGCAGTTCTTC.

The chain couples TRBV5-1 to TRBJ2-7; TRBD1 matches at 7 bases. The CDR3 is made up of 16 amino acids. Germline V gives CDR1 SGHRS, CDR2 YFSETQ. The V segment lost 4 bases and the J segment 5 bases; nucleotides outside the gene matches: 15. The CDR3 DNA follows: TGCGCCAGCAGCCCACGCGGTGCGACAGGGTCCCACGAGCAGTACTTC. As protein: CASSPRGATGSHEQYF.